This TCR beta chain was retrieved from a study of blood T cell repertoires in COVID-19. V lost 4 bases, J lost 5 bases, and 5 bases stayed unmatched. CDR1 is MNHEY, CDR2 SVGAGI, per germline. CDR3 length: 14 amino acids. Some clones are missing from TCRdb's copy, which holds only in-frame ones; the method was immunoSEQ multiplex PCR. The sample contains some 80,000 clones, 75% to 90% of which appear only once. This clone was found once. This clonotype was obtained from a human donor in a cohort sampled during active COVID-19. Material for sequencing was peripheral blood. The J gene is TRBJ2-5, the V gene TRBV6-5, with 9 nucleotides matching TRBD2. CDR3 sequence reads: CASSLAGAGETQYF. The CDR3 DNA follows: TGTGCCAGCAGTTTAGCGGGGGCCGGGGAGACCCAGTACTTC.